One and the same sample provided the 29 T cell receptor beta chains below, sequenced in a study of OX40 agonist ivuxolimab in advanced cancers. TCRdb's copy holds only in-frame clones and misses some; the assay was immunoSEQ multiplex PCR. The sample has 65,000 to 90,000 clones, about 80% seen once. Sample: CD4+ or CD8+ T cells sorted from blood, taken in a trial of the OX40 agonist ivuxolimab. These receptors all stem from an adult with an advanced solid tumor such as melanoma, head and neck, liver or kidney cancer.

V is TRBV5-6 and J is TRBJ1-3; D is unresolved. V gave up 0 bases and J gave up 2 bases, with 9 bases separating them. The CDR3 spans 15 residues. Per germline, CDR1 SGHDT and CDR2 YYEEEE. The CDR3 here is CASSLVGFAGNTIYF. CDR3 DNA sequence: TGTGCCAGCAGCTTGGTAGGGTTTGCTGGAAACACCATATATTTT.

The chain couples TRBV7-3 to TRBJ2-1, with 10 bases aligning to TRBD2. Germline-derived CDR1 and CDR2 are SGHTA and FQGTGA. Trimming took 5 bases from V and 6 from J; bases not matched to a gene: 7. This CDR3 has 15 residues. This CDR3 reads CASSRSSGGLNEQFF. CDR3 DNA sequence: TGTGCCAGCAGCAGGTCTAGCGGGGGACTCAATGAGCAGTTCTTC.

The chain couples TRBV28 to TRBJ1-5, with D uncertain. V was trimmed by 6 bases and J by 1 base, leaving 10 bases between them. There are 14 residues in the CDR3. Germline CDR1 reads MDHEN; CDR2 reads SYDVKM. The DNA of the CDR3 is TGTGCCAGCAGGCTCCCAAGGAGCAATCAGCCCCAGCATTTT. Protein: CASRLPRSNQPQHF.

This chain connects TRBV7-9 to TRBJ2-7, with a possible D match to TRBD1 (5 bases). This CDR3 region has 12 residues. The V gene lost 2 bases and the J gene lost 6 bases, with 8 bases spanning the gap. The germline V gene encodes CDR1 SEHNR and CDR2 FQNEAQ (reference sequence). This chain's CDR3 is CASSLQGPEQYF. Written as DNA, the CDR3 is TGTGCCAGCAGCTTACAGGGTCCCGAGCAGTACTTC.

The rearrangement uses TRBV7-2 and TRBJ1-4; D is unclear. The V end was cut by 4 bases, the J end by 2 bases, with 11 bases between. Germline V gene lookup returns CDR1 SGHTA and CDR2 FQGNSA. CDR3 size: 15 residues. The CDR3: CASSSHLGTNEKLFF. CDR3 sequence (DNA): TGTGCCAGCAGCTCCCATCTGGGTACTAATGAAAAACTGTTTTTT. The full variable domain, completed using reference TRBV7-2 and TRBJ1-4, is GAGVSQSPSNKVTEKGKDVELRCDPISGHTALYWYRQSLGQGLEFLIYFQGNSAPDKSGLPSDRFSAERTGGSVSTLTIQRTQQEDSAVYLCASSSHLGTNEKLFFGSGTQLSVL.

This clone appeared a single time. The genes are TRBV19 and TRBJ1-3, with D perhaps matching TRBD1 (5 bases). Per the germline V gene, CDR1 is LNHDA and CDR2 is SQIVND (reference sequence). This CDR3 contains 15 residues. Trimming removed 7 bases at V and 9 bases at J, with 22 bases between. CDR3 in DNA: TGTGCCAGTACCCTACGATTGGGGCATCCCAGCACCATATATTTT. Translation gives CASTLRLGHPSTIYF.

This chain uses TRBV12-5 with TRBJ2-1; D tentatively fits TRBD1 or TRBD2 (5 bases each). The CDR3 contains 15 residues. V shed 7 bases and J shed 0 bases, with 13 bases lying between them. Germline assignment: CDR1 LGHNT and CDR2 FRNRAP. CDR3 nucleotide sequence: TGTGCTAGTGCCAGGGACGGGCTCTCCTACAATGAGCAGTTCTTC. It encodes CASARDGLSYNEQFF.

This clone appeared a single time. The rearrangement joins TRBV2 to TRBJ2-7; TRBD1 agrees at 8 bases. V lost 6 bases, J lost 2 bases, and 9 bases stayed unmatched. CDR1 SNHLY and CDR2 FYNNEI come from the germline V gene. The CDR3 contains 15 residues. DNA of the CDR3: TGTGCCAGCAGCACGGACAGGGCCTTCGCCTACGAGCAGTACTTC. This gives the protein CASSTDRAFAYEQYF.

The chain combines TRBV11-2 with TRBJ2-5; D is uncertain. Looked up from germline, CDR1 is SGHAT and CDR2 is FQNNGV. CDR3 length: 15 amino acids. Trimming removed 0 bases at V and 2 bases at J, with 10 bases between. CDR3 in DNA: TGTGCCAGCAGCTTAGAGGCCGGCAGACAAGAGACCCAGTACTTC. Protein sequence: CASSLEAGRQETQYF.

This clone occurred a few times. J is TRBJ1-3 and V is TRBV18; D possibly corresponds to TRBD1 (6 bases). V was clipped by 5 bases and J by 0 bases, with 20 bases between them. There are 18 residues in the CDR3. Per the germline V gene, CDR1 is KGHSH and CDR2 is LQKENI. DNA of the CDR3: TGTGCCAGCTCATTGTTCGCCGTCGGGACAAACTCTGGAAACACCATATATTTT. It codes for CASSLFAVGTNSGNTIYF.

This chain links TRBV7-2 with TRBJ2-3, with 9 bases matching TRBD2. The CDR3 extends over 16 amino acids. The germline V gene encodes CDR1 SGHTA and CDR2 FQGNSA. The junction had 6 bases not matched to a gene; V was cut back by 3 bases and J by 2 bases. CDR3 amino acids: CASSFVAGAFTDTQYF. In nucleotides, the CDR3 is TGTGCCAGCAGCTTTGTAGCGGGGGCCTTCACAGATACGCAGTATTTT.

This clone was seen more than once but under ten times. The chain uses TRBV6-5 and TRBJ2-3; D call uncertain. The germline CDR1 and CDR2 sequences are MNHEY and SVGAGI. Trimming left V 7 bases short and J 4 bases short, with 15 bases between. The CDR3 spans 14 residues. CDR3 in amino acids: CASKHFGESDTQYF. CDR3 DNA sequence: TGTGCCAGCAAACACTTTGGGGAATCAGATACGCAGTATTTT.

The genes are TRBV2 and TRBJ2-3; no firm D call. This CDR3 is 14 amino acids long. V gave up 8 bases and J gave up 2 bases, with 14 bases separating them. Germline V lookup: CDR1 SNHLY, CDR2 FYNNEI. The chain's CDR3 is CASGSSRDTDTQYF. In DNA, the CDR3 is TGTGCCAGCGGGTCCAGCCGAGACACAGATACGCAGTATTTT.

The chain is built from TRBV7-8 and TRBJ2-7; D uncertain. Trimming cost V 1 base and J 0 bases, with 4 bases left between them. The germline V gene has CDR1 SGHVS and CDR2 FQNEAQ. The CDR3 totals 13 residues. In nucleotides, the CDR3 is TGTGCCAGCAGCTTAGACAGCTCCTACGAGCAGTACGTC. Protein: CASSLDSSYEQYV.

V and J are TRBV28 and TRBJ1-2; D unclear. This CDR3 is 15 amino acids long. The V end lost 5 bases, the J end lost 5 bases, and 18 bases lay between the germline ends. CDR1 and CDR2 from the germline V gene are MDHEN and SYDVKM. The DNA for the CDR3 is TGTGCCAGCAGTATCACCTCCCTTTCGGGGTATGGCTACACCTTC. Translation gives CASSITSLSGYGYTF.

This sequence joins TRBV9 and TRBJ1-4; D is uncertain. The germline gives CDR1 SGDLS, CDR2 YYNGEE. The length of the CDR3 is 13 residues. Trimming cost V 4 bases and J 6 bases, with 10 bases left between them. CDR3 nucleotide sequence: TGTGCCAGCAGCCCTTATGTTGATGAAAAACTGTTTTTT. It codes for CASSPYVDEKLFF.

The chain combines TRBV27 with TRBJ2-5, with a possible D match to TRBD1 (6 bases). CDR1 and CDR2 (germline): MNHEY, SMNVEV (reference sequence). This CDR3 has 14 amino acids. The V gene lost 2 bases and the J gene lost 4 bases, with 11 bases spanning the gap. The CDR3 coding sequence is TGTGCCAGCAGTTTAGGGGACACGAGAGAGACCCAGTACTTC. It codes for CASSLGDTRETQYF.

V gene TRBV2 combines with J gene TRBJ1-5, with D hard to call. In germline, CDR1 is SNHLY, CDR2 FYNNEI. Trimming removed 9 bases at V and 2 bases at J, with 14 bases between. The CDR3 contains 14 residues. In DNA, the CDR3 is TGTGCCAGTACCCCGGTTGATGGCAATCAGCCCCAGCATTTT. Protein: CASTPVDGNQPQHF.

The chain links TRBV27 to TRBJ1-1; TRBD1 agrees at 7 bases. Looked up from germline, CDR1 is MNHEY and CDR2 is SMNVEV (reference sequence). V lost 2 bases and J lost 5; bases outside the gene matches: 5. The length of the CDR3 is 14 residues. This chain's CDR3 is CASSLERGRTEAFF. The CDR3 nucleotides read TGTGCCAGCAGTTTAGAAAGGGGGCGGACTGAAGCTTTCTTT.

This chain joins TRBV25-1 and TRBJ1-5; weak D call: TRBD1 (6 bases). The CDR3 runs 15 residues. Between the trimmed V and J ends, which lost 3 bases and 4 bases, there was a span of 13 bases. Germline V CDR1 and CDR2: MGHDK, SYGVNS. In DNA form, the CDR3 reads TGTGCCAGCAGTGAGTCCGGGACACTGAATCAGCCCCAGCATTTT. Translation: CASSESGTLNQPQHF.

The V and J genes are TRBV6-1 and TRBJ1-6, with D tentatively TRBD1 (5 bases). This CDR3 has 14 amino acids. Deletions cut 5 bases from V and 7 bases from J, with 12 bases between. Germline lookup yields CDR1 MNHNS and CDR2 SASEGT. CDR3 sequence: CASSPSGTNSPLHF. The CDR3 coding sequence is TGTGCCAGCAGTCCCTCGGGGACCAATTCACCCCTCCACTTT.

The rearrangement links TRBV6-5 to TRBJ2-7; 7 bases align to TRBD2. Germline CDR1 and CDR2: MNHEY and SVGAGI. J lost 0 bases, V lost 5 bases, and 4 bases had no gene match. There are 14 residues in the CDR3. The CDR3, as DNA: TGTGCCAGCAGTCGGGCGGGGGACTCCTACGAGCAGTACTTC. The encoded protein is CASSRAGDSYEQYF.

This chain connects TRBV29-1 to TRBJ1-6, with 11 positions matching TRBD1. Germline V gene sequence: CDR1 SQVTM, CDR2 ANQGSEA. Unmatched junction bases numbered 2, after V lost 5 bases and J lost 8 bases. CDR3 length: 13 residues. CDR3 DNA sequence: TGCAGCGTTAGGGACAGGGGGGATTCACCCCTCCACTTT. It encodes CSVRDRGDSPLHF.

The gene calls are TRBV27 and TRBJ2-5; 8 bases are a match to TRBD2. CDR1 MNHEY and CDR2 SMNVEV come from the germline V gene (reference sequence). The V gene end was trimmed by 4 bases and the J gene end by 1 base; junction bases not matched to a gene: 17. The CDR3 has 19 amino acids. The CDR3, as DNA: TGTGCCAGCAGTTCCGTATTTGCGGGGGGCCCCGGCGTCCAAGAGACCCAGTACTTC. Amino acid sequence: CASSSVFAGGPGVQETQYF.

J is TRBJ2-1 and V is TRBV5-4; maybe TRBD2 (5 bases). The ends were cut back, 3 bases at V and 0 bases at J, with 10 bases in the middle. Germline assignment: CDR1 SGHNT and CDR2 YYREEE (reference sequence). The CDR3 loop spans 15 amino acids. In DNA form, the CDR3 reads TGTGCCAGCAGCTCTGGAGGAAGCTCCTACAATGAGCAGTTCTTC. Translation: CASSSGGSSYNEQFF.

DNA for the CDR3: TGTGCCAGCAGCTTAGTAGCCTACGAGCAGTACGTC. Amino acid sequence: CASSLVAYEQYV. The rearrangement links TRBV7-8 to TRBJ2-7; D gene unclear. Germline assignment: CDR1 SGHVS and CDR2 FQNEAQ. The CDR3 is made up of 12 amino acids. The V end lost 1 base, the J end lost 2 bases, and 3 bases lay between the germline ends.

This clone showed up just once. J is TRBJ2-5 and V is TRBV11-2, with 7 bases matching TRBD1. With V trimmed by 3 bases and J by 5 bases, 3 bases remained unmatched. There are 13 residues in the CDR3. CDR1 is SGHAT and CDR2 is FQNNGV in the germline V gene. This CDR3 is CASSFDRDETQYF. CDR3 in DNA: TGTGCCAGCAGCTTCGACAGGGATGAGACCCAGTACTTC.

This clone showed up just a few times. V gene TRBV27 combines with J gene TRBJ1-4, with D maybe TRBD1 (6 bases). CDR3 size: 15 residues. Between the trimmed V and J ends, which lost 6 bases and 3 bases, there was a span of 14 bases. The germline V gene encodes CDR1 MNHEY and CDR2 SMNVEV (reference sequence). CDR3 nucleotide sequence: TGTGCCAGCAGAAATCCAGGGGTTCCTAATGAAAAACTGTTTTTT. It encodes CASRNPGVPNEKLFF.

The J gene is TRBJ2-6, the V gene TRBV19; D not resolved. The CDR3 contains 15 residues. Deletions cut 7 bases from V and 0 bases from J, with 10 bases between. Germline V lookup: CDR1 LNHDA, CDR2 SQIVND (reference sequence). Written as DNA, the CDR3 is TGTGCCAGTACTAGAGTAGACTCTGGGGCCAACGTCCTGACTTTC. Its translation: CASTRVDSGANVLTF.